This T cell receptor beta chain was observed in a study of identifying expanded T cells in peripheral blood. This clone appeared once. Its antigen is as yet unknown. Clones were sequenced by immunoSEQ multiplex PCR, and TCRdb holds only the in-frame ones, with some missing. The sample carries 65,000 to 95,000 clones, 65% to 85% recorded once. The CDR3 runs 15 residues. The V gene's germline CDR1 is MNHEY and CDR2 SVGAGI. The ends lost 4 bases at V and 5 bases at J; junction bases unmatched: 9. Findings and caveats of the study: Over about two and four weeks, about 15 and 19 clones changed, versus approximately 1.1 between replicates.

During the collection period, no donor immune events like infections were recorded. This chain links TRBV6-5 with TRBJ2-5, with 8 bases identical to TRBD2. This sequence was found in a person aged 18 to 75 in good health. Sequencing was performed on blood. The CDR3 loop reads CASSFERERMETQYF. The DNA for the CDR3 is TGTGCCAGCAGTTTTGAGCGGGAGAGGATGGAGACCCAGTACTTC.